Each of the 20 T cell receptor beta chains below was sequenced from the same sample in a study of blood T cell repertoires in COVID-19. Measured with immunoSEQ multiplex PCR; TCRdb has only the in-frame clones, and not every one. The sample records 98,000 or so clones, 75% to 90% being singletons. Sequenced sample: peripheral blood. These receptors were collected from a man aged 55 to 70 with COVID-19, enrolled during active disease.

V usage is TRBV4-1 and J usage is TRBJ1-1; D unresolved. V was shortened by 2 bases and J by 1 base, with 8 bases between the two germline ends. The CDR3 runs to 14 residues. Germline V gives CDR1 MGHRA, CDR2 YSYEKL. The chain's CDR3 is CASSQFPGNTEAFF. CDR3 sequence (DNA): TGCGCCAGCAGCCAATTTCCGGGGAACACTGAAGCTTTCTTT.

The chain is built from TRBV5-1 and TRBJ2-7; possibly TRBD2 for D (6 bases). Germline CDR1 is SGHRS and CDR2 is YFSETQ. CDR3 length: 14 amino acids. Trimming removed 3 bases at V and 0 bases at J, with 10 bases between. The CDR3 sequence is CASSWDLSSYEQYF. The DNA of the CDR3 is TGCGCCAGCAGCTGGGACTTGAGCTCCTACGAGCAGTACTTC.

The V and J genes are TRBV11-2 and TRBJ2-1; weak D call: TRBD2 (6 bases). CDR3 length equals 17 residues. The germline CDR1 and CDR2 sequences are SGHAT and FQNNGV. V lost 0 bases to trimming and J lost 7 bases, with 19 bases between them. The CDR3, as DNA: TGTGCCAGCAGCTTAGATTTGGGGAGACTAGTAAATAATGAGCAGTTCTTC. Protein: CASSLDLGRLVNNEQFF.

This chain links TRBV18 with TRBJ2-7; TRBD1 matches 8 bases. CDR3 length equals 14 residues. Per germline, CDR1 KGHSH and CDR2 LQKENI. J lost 3 bases, V lost 3 bases, and 4 bases had no gene match. CDR3 coding DNA: TGTGCCAGCTCACCGGGACAGGCGATCTACGAGCAGTACTTC. Residues: CASSPGQAIYEQYF.

The chain employs TRBV5-4 and TRBJ1-4, with 8 bases lining up with TRBD1. CDR1 and CDR2 from the germline V gene are SGHNT and YYREEE (reference sequence). V trimming: 2 bases; J trimming: 3 bases; junction bases outside the gene matches: 6. This CDR3 contains 16 residues. CDR3 coding DNA: TGTGCCAGCAGCTTAGACCAGGGGGCTCCTAATGAAAAACTGTTTTTT. Its translation is CASSLDQGAPNEKLFF. Full variable domain (remainder filled in from reference TRBV5-4 and TRBJ1-4): ETGVTQSPTHLIKTRGQQVTLRCSSQSGHNTVSWYQQALGQGPQFIFQYYREEENGRGNFPPRFSGLQFPNYSSELNVNALELDDSALYLCASSLDQGAPNEKLFFGSGTQLSVL.

This chain links TRBV11-2 with TRBJ2-1; D may be TRBD2 (6 bases). This CDR3 is built from 14 residues. The V end was cut by 3 bases, the J end by 6 bases, with 12 bases between. The germline V gene encodes CDR1 SGHAT and CDR2 FQNNGV. The CDR3 sequence is CASSFPSATNEQFF. DNA of the CDR3: TGTGCCAGCAGCTTCCCTAGCGCTACCAATGAGCAGTTCTTC.

The V gene is TRBV10-1, the J gene TRBJ1-5; D is uncertain. V lost 0 bases and J 8 bases, leaving 11 bases between the germline ends. This CDR3 has 14 residues. Per germline, CDR1 WNHNN and CDR2 SYGVQD (reference sequence). The CDR3, as DNA: TGCGCCAGCAGTGAGTCGAAGGCTGCGGAGCCCCAGCATTTT. The encoded protein is CASSESKAAEPQHF.

This clone appeared a single time. The chain couples TRBV6-2 or TRBV6-3 to TRBJ2-7; D ambiguous. Trimming cost V 4 bases and J 2 bases, with 9 bases left between them. CDR1 and CDR2 (germline): MNHEY, SVGEGT. This CDR3 has 13 amino acids. CDR3 in amino acids: CASSWRGAYEQYF. CDR3 nucleotide sequence: TGTGCCAGCAGTTGGCGAGGTGCCTACGAGCAGTACTTC.

Written as DNA, the CDR3 is TGTGCCAGCAGCTTAACGGGGCTAGCGGGAGGGCCTAATCCCTACAATGAGCAGTTCTTC. Its protein is CASSLTGLAGGPNPYNEQFF. The V call is TRBV7-3, the J call TRBJ2-1; 12 bases match TRBD2. V dropped 0 bases and J dropped 2; count of bases not matched to a gene: 11. Germline assignment: CDR1 SGHTA and CDR2 FQGTGA. The CDR3 length is 20 residues.

The chain uses TRBV19 and TRBJ1-2; 7 bases fit TRBD1. The CDR3 loop spans 15 amino acids. Germline CDR1 reads LNHDA; CDR2 reads SQIVND (reference sequence). V shed 7 bases and J 2 bases; nucleotides not matched to a gene: 10. Here the CDR3 reads CASTIGQAGNYGYTF. DNA for the CDR3: TGTGCCAGTACCATAGGACAGGCCGGCAACTATGGCTACACCTTC.

This sequence joins TRBV7-8 and TRBJ2-7, with D possibly TRBD2 on 5 matching bases. The CDR3 length is 14 residues. Germline CDR1 reads SGHVS; CDR2 reads FQNEAQ. The ends were cut back, 5 bases at V and 0 bases at J, with 11 bases in the middle. The CDR3 bases are TGTGCCAGCAGCCGAGGGAGTTACTCCTACGAGCAGTACTTC. This translates into CASSRGSYSYEQYF.

This clone was seen only once. The chain's CDR3 is CASSPRQGAVEAFF. The CDR3 DNA is TGTGCCAGCAGTCCACGACAGGGGGCGGTTGAAGCTTTCTTT. This chain connects TRBV28 to TRBJ1-1, with 10 bases aligning to TRBD1. The CDR3 has 14 amino acids. Trimming removed 5 bases from V and 7 bases from J; junction bases left unmatched: 7. Germline loops: CDR1 MDHEN, CDR2 SYDVKM.

This chain links TRBV10-2 with TRBJ1-1, with 8 bases that match TRBD1. The CDR3 totals 14 residues. Trimming took 6 bases from V and 4 from J; bases not matched to a gene: 7. CDR1 is WSHSY, CDR2 SAAADI, per germline. The chain's CDR3 is CASSGQGFGTEAFF. The CDR3 bases are TGCGCCAGCAGCGGACAGGGCTTTGGCACTGAAGCTTTCTTT.

The V gene is TRBV11-2, the J gene TRBJ1-4; TRBD1 matches at 9 bases. J gave up 8 bases and V 5 bases, and 9 bases lay outside the gene matches. Germline-derived CDR1 and CDR2 are SGHAT and FQNNGV. The CDR3 runs 15 residues. The CDR3 region is CASSPSRQGVEKLFF. The CDR3 DNA reads TGTGCCAGCAGCCCGTCTAGACAGGGGGTCGAAAAACTGTTTTTT. Filled out from reference TRBV11-2 and TRBJ1-4, the complete variable domain reads EAGVAQSPRYKIIEKRQSVAFWCNPISGHATLYWYQQILGQGPKLLIQFQNNGVVDDSQLPKDRFSAERLKGVDSTLKIQPAKLEDSAVYLCASSPSRQGVEKLFFGSGTQLSVL.

This rearrangement joins TRBV6-5 to TRBJ2-7; 8 bases agree with TRBD1. Looked up from germline, CDR1 is MNHEY and CDR2 is SVGAGI. Losses at the gene ends were 6 bases for V and 3 bases for J; bases not matched to a gene: 10. This CDR3 has 15 amino acids. The CDR3 region is CASRQQGQGSYEQYF. The CDR3 DNA reads TGTGCCAGCAGACAACAAGGACAGGGCAGCTACGAGCAGTACTTC.

This sequence joins TRBV4-2 and TRBJ1-2; 11 nucleotides line up with TRBD1. V lost 3 bases, J lost 4 bases, and 7 bases stayed unmatched. Germline values: CDR1 LGHNA, CDR2 YNFKEQ. This CDR3 is built from 16 residues. The CDR3, as DNA: TGTGCCAGCAGCCACCCCGGGACAGGGGGGGGCTATGGCTACACCTTC. As protein: CASSHPGTGGGYGYTF.

V gene TRBV7-6 combines with J gene TRBJ1-4; possibly TRBD1 for D (5 bases). V was shortened by 4 bases and J by 0 bases, with 12 bases between the two germline ends. Germline V gene sequence: CDR1 SGHVS, CDR2 FNYEAQ. CDR3 length: 16 residues. Written as DNA, the CDR3 is TGTGCCAGCAGCTCCACAGGTGAAGCAACTAATGAAAAACTGTTTTTT. Its translation: CASSSTGEATNEKLFF. Combining the CDR3 with reference TRBV7-6 and TRBJ1-4 gives the whole variable domain GAGVSQSPRYKVTKRGQDVALRCDPISGHVSLYWYRQALGQGPEFLTYFNYEAQQDKSGLPNDRFSAERPEGSISTLTIQRTEQRDSAMYRCASSSTGEATNEKLFFGSGTQLSVL.

J is TRBJ2-1 and V is TRBV19, with 10 bases fitting TRBD2. Unmatched junction bases numbered 7, after V lost 3 bases and J lost 5 bases. Germline V lookup: CDR1 LNHDA, CDR2 SQIVND (reference sequence). This CDR3 is built from 16 residues. Here the CDR3 DNA reads TGTGCCAGTAGTATCCAGCGGGAGGGCCCAAACAATGAGCAGTTCTTC. This encodes CASSIQREGPNNEQFF.

This rearrangement joins TRBV11-2 to TRBJ2-7, with a weak D call TRBD2 (5 bases). In germline, CDR1 is SGHAT, CDR2 FQNNGV. This CDR3 region has 14 residues. V lost 6 bases to trimming and J lost 6 bases, with 18 bases between them. Written as DNA, the CDR3 is TGTGCCAGCAGAACGGACCTGGAGGTTCCCGAGCAGTACTTC. Its protein is CASRTDLEVPEQYF.

This chain links TRBV15 with TRBJ2-7, with a possible D match to TRBD1 (6 bases). The germline V gene has CDR1 LNHNV and CDR2 YYDKDF (reference sequence). CDR3 length: 17 amino acids. Trimming left V 1 base short and J 3 bases short, with 19 bases between. Here the CDR3 reads CATSRGGLYTYNYEQYF. CDR3 in DNA: TGTGCCACCAGCAGAGGGGGGCTATACACCTATAACTACGAGCAGTACTTC.